The sequence of this TCR beta chain was determined in a study of cytomegalovirus exposure and HLA in healthy donors. The overall study: The same platform used for the approximately 700 first-cohort repertoires was also used for the 95 to 150 validation repertoires, as a later analysis reported.

On this clone itself: Its antigen remains unknown.

CDR1 and CDR2 from the germline V gene are SGHDN and FVKESK. Trimming shortened V by 0 bases and J by 4 bases, and 18 bases separated the two germline ends. There are 17 residues in the CDR3. Data came from immunoSEQ multiplex PCR; TCRdb stores just in-frame clones and leaves some out. The table shows roughly 300,000 clones, with more than 75% occurring only once. Study-level points and caveats: One later analysis, an examination of the 120 validation repertoires, found that first-cohort TCR clusters tended to co-occur in them.

This sequence was found in a woman younger than 30 in good health and CMV-seronegative. Sequencing was carried out using PBMCs. The chain is built from TRBV14 and TRBJ1-1; the D is unclear. CDR3 residues: CASSQDRGDILGTEAFF. For the CDR3, the DNA is TGTGCCAGCAGCCAAGATCGGGGAGACATTTTGGGCACTGAAGCTTTCTTT.